A single sample gave rise to the 5 T cell receptor beta chains below, sequenced in a study of blood T cell repertoires in COVID-19. Sequencing was performed with immunoSEQ multiplex PCR; in TCRdb, only in-frame clones are kept and a portion is missing. The sample carries around 150,000 clones, 76% recorded once. Sequencing was done on a sample of peripheral blood. These receptors originate from a man in his 60s with acute or convalescent COVID-19.

The chain combines TRBV6-5 with TRBJ2-2, with D possibly TRBD1 on 5 matching bases. The CDR3 extends over 14 amino acids. V shed 2 bases and J shed 1 base, with 5 bases lying between them. Germline values: CDR1 MNHEY, CDR2 SVGAGI. CDR3 coding DNA: TGTGCCAGCAGTTACGACAGGAACACCGGGGAGCTGTTTTTT. This translates into CASSYDRNTGELFF.

This chain connects TRBV5-1 to TRBJ2-7, with 11 bases identical to TRBD2. V was pared by 4 bases and J by 7 bases, with 10 bases of the junction left unmatched. The CDR3 has 15 amino acids. Germline V gene sequence: CDR1 SGHRS, CDR2 YFSETQ. In nucleotides, the CDR3 is TGCGCCAGCAGCCTTGCGGGGGCTAGCGGGAGGGAGCAGTACTTC. Amino acid sequence: CASSLAGASGREQYF.

The chain joins TRBV24-1 to TRBJ2-3, with 8 bases identical to TRBD1. This CDR3 has 15 amino acids. Germline assignment: CDR1 KGHDR and CDR2 SFDVKD. V lost 3 bases and J lost 6; bases outside the gene matches: 7. For the CDR3, the DNA is TGTGCCACCAGTGATCAGGACAGGGACGGGGATACGCAGTATTTT. This gives the protein CATSDQDRDGDTQYF.

V is TRBV7-2 and J is TRBJ2-1, with 9 bases identical to TRBD1. This CDR3 spans 15 amino acids. V lost 5 bases, J lost 1 base, and 3 bases stayed unmatched. In germline, CDR1 is SGHTA, CDR2 FQGNSA. The CDR3 protein is CASSVDRGSYNEQFF. The CDR3 bases are TGTGCCAGCAGCGTAGACAGGGGGTCCTACAATGAGCAGTTCTTC.

This chain uses TRBV5-5 with TRBJ2-5; the match to TRBD2 covers 11 bases. V lost 2 bases and J lost 5; bases outside the gene matches: 11. Germline V gene data show CDR1 as SGHKS and CDR2 as YYEKEE (reference sequence). The CDR3 sequence is 17 residues long. The CDR3 DNA is TGTGCCAGCAGCTTACTAGCGGGGGTGGGAATCGTGGAGACCCAGTACTTC. Its protein product is CASSLLAGVGIVETQYF.